These T cell receptor beta chains were read from a single sample in a study of T cell repertoires in cytomegalovirus infection. These receptors' targets are unknown. TCRdb ran MiXCR on the reads and lists one entry per CDR3 protein. This sample carries hundreds of thousands of distinct CDR3 sequences, roughly 36% of them seen once, and the ten largest clones take roughly 18%. The sequencing here drew on cultured PBMCs, taken from culture after CMV antigen stimulation. The receptors come from a human donor in good health (CMV status not recorded). Some clones in this sample may be carry-over from other donors' samples. Each CDR3 is given with its conserved first and last residue. The D gene is left open where the match is weak. The size of a clone is reported for some rows only, either as once, few or many, or as a class for expanded clones.

j_gene	abundance	d_gene	v_gene	CDR3aa	CDR3nt
TRBJ2-5	NA	TRBD2	TRBV5-4	CASSLGLAGRKEETQYF	TGTGCCAGCAGCTTGGGCCTAGCGGGAAGGAAAGAAGAGACCCAGTACTTC
TRBJ2-1	NA	NA	TRBV20-1	CSARPPSYNEQFF	TGCAGTGCTAGGCCCCCATCCTACAATGAGCAGTTCTTC
TRBJ2-2	many	NA	TRBV7-8	CASSHGSSYTGELFF	TGTGCCAGCAGTCATGGATCTAGTTACACCGGGGAGCTGTTTTTT
TRBJ1-5	NA	NA	TRBV27	CASSPGHNQPQHF	TGTGCCAGCAGTCCGGGTCACAATCAGCCCCAGCATTTT
TRBJ2-3	NA	TRBD2	TRBV12-3/TRBV12-4	CASSLALGRGPEATSGRLDTQYF	TGTGCCAGCAGTTTAGCACTAGGGAGGGGTCCAGAGGCGACTAGCGGGAGGTTGGATACGCAGTATTTT
TRBJ1-4	NA	NA	TRBV7-2	CASSLQSTSEKLFF	TGTGCCAGCAGTCTACAGAGTACCAGTGAAAAACTGTTTTTT
TRBJ2-1	NA	NA	TRBV20-1	CSASSPLGLANEQFF	TGCAGTGCTAGCTCTCCCCTCGGGCTGGCTAATGAGCAGTTCTTC
TRBJ2-7	NA	NA	TRBV7-6	CASSPSRAYEQYF	TGTGCCAGCAGTCCGTCTAGGGCCTACGAGCAGTACTTC
TRBJ2-1	NA	NA	TRBV19	CASSIILGNEQFF	TGTGCCAGTAGTATAATCCTTGGGAATGAGCAGTTCTTC
TRBJ2-5	few	NA	TRBV27	CASSFSRGRETQYF	TGTGCCAGCAGTTTCTCAAGGGGACGGGAGACCCAGTACTTC
TRBJ2-1	NA	TRBD2	TRBV12-5	CASVPGGLSSYNEQFF	TGTGCTAGTGTCCCGGGAGGGCTTAGCTCCTACAATGAGCAGTTCTTC
TRBJ1-5	few	NA	TRBV19	CASSIAGIFQPQHF	TGTGCCAGTAGTATTGCAGGTATCTTTCAGCCCCAGCATTTT
TRBJ2-5	NA	NA	TRBV19	CASSALGLQETQYF	TGTGCCAGTAGTGCCTTGGGACTCCAAGAGACCCAGTACTTC
TRBJ2-3	NA	TRBD2	TRBV20-1	CSALGLAGVDTQYF	TGCAGTGCCCTGGGACTAGCGGGGGTAGATACGCAGTATTTT
TRBJ2-1	once	TRBD2	TRBV5-1	CASRSGLAAIYNEQFF	TGCGCCAGCAGGTCGGGACTAGCGGCGATCTACAATGAGCAGTTCTTC
TRBJ2-2	NA	TRBD1	TRBV5-4	CASSSGDRGHTGELFF	TGTGCCAGCAGCTCAGGGGACAGGGGGCACACCGGGGAGCTGTTTTTT
TRBJ2-3	NA	NA	TRBV2	CASTQSTDTQYF	TGTGCCAGCACACAGAGCACAGATACGCAGTATTTT
TRBJ2-5	NA	NA	TRBV7-9	CASSNMGTQETQYF	TGTGCCAGCTCTAATATGGGGACTCAAGAGACCCAGTACTTC
TRBJ1-1	few	NA	TRBV6-1	CASSRNLRALNTEAFF	TGTGCCAGCAGTCGAAACTTAAGAGCTCTGAACACTGAAGCTTTCTTT
TRBJ2-7	NA	TRBD2	TRBV12-3/TRBV12-4	CASSRSGATYEQYF	TGTGCCAGCAGTCGTAGCGGGGCCACATACGAGCAGTACTTC
TRBJ2-1	NA	TRBD1	TRBV6-1	CASRRQGERDEQFF	TGTGCCAGCAGACGACAGGGCGAGAGGGATGAGCAGTTCTTC
TRBJ2-3	NA	NA	TRBV4-2	CASSPRERFDDTQYF	TGTGCCAGCAGCCCCCGTGAGAGGTTCGATGATACGCAGTATTTT
TRBJ2-7	NA	TRBD2	TRBV4-3	CASSTTSSSGPYEQYF	TGCGCCAGCTCCACCACATCCAGTAGCGGGCCGTACGAGCAGTACTTC
TRBJ2-1	few	NA	TRBV29-1	CSVDSWTNNEQFF	TGCAGCGTCGATTCCTGGACCAACAATGAGCAGTTCTTC
TRBJ1-4	NA	NA	TRBV29-1	CSVESSGKLFF	TGCAGCGTTGAATCTTCGGGAAAACTGTTTTTT
TRBJ2-3	NA	NA	TRBV4-3	CASSKTGPNTDTQYF	TGCGCCAGCAGCAAAACAGGTCCGAACACGGATACGCAGTATTTT
TRBJ1-1	NA	NA	TRBV20-1	CSARQGTATEAFF	TGCAGTGCTAGACAGGGGACGGCCACTGAAGCTTTCTTT
TRBJ2-7	NA	NA	TRBV4-1	CASSQLTGAPLYEQYF	TGCGCCAGCAGCCAACTGACGGGGGCGCCTCTCTACGAGCAGTACTTC
TRBJ1-2	NA	TRBD1	TRBV27	CASSHRTGAYGYTF	TGTGCCAGCAGCCACAGGACAGGGGCTTATGGCTACACCTTC
TRBJ2-5	NA	NA	TRBV7-8	CASSTRDPGQETQYF	TGTGCCAGCAGCACCCGGGACCCCGGCCAAGAGACCCAGTACTTC